The 7 T cell receptor beta chains presented below share a single source sample, sequenced in a study of post-analysis software for immune sequencing data. Unique molecular identifiers were carried by the TCR beta cDNA libraries. TCRdb reprocessed the PCR reads with MiXCR, giving one entry per CDR3 protein. The profile shows about 200,000 distinct CDR3 sequences, about 30% of them singletons. Study observations and caveats: A few TRBV segments (TRBV5-6, TRBV5-1 and TRBV20-1 among them) occurred more frequently in patients than in controls.

No antigen has been identified for these receptors. Sequencing was carried out using blood. The receptor set was obtained from a girl younger than 18 with multiple sclerosis.

Of note for this clonotype: It may be a read error: a sequence one base away is much more abundant. CDR3 in DNA: TGTACCAGCAGCGATCGGACTGGATCTAGCACAGATACGCAGTATTTT. It codes for CTSSDRTGSSTDTQYF. V is TRBV5-6 and J is TRBJ2-3; perhaps TRBD2 as D (5 bases). Germline loops: CDR1 SGHDT, CDR2 YYEEEE. The CDR3 loop spans 16 amino acids. Using reference TRBV5-6 and TRBJ2-3 for the parts outside the CDR3, the full variable domain is DAGVTQSPTHLIKTRGQQVTLRCSPKSGHDTVSWYQQALGQGPQFIFQYYEEEERQRGNFPDRFSGHQFPNYSSELNVNALLLGDSALYLCTSSDRTGSSTDTQYFGPGTRLTVL.

The table lists this clonotype with a count of one. The chain joins TRBV28 to TRBJ2-1; 8 nucleotides agree with TRBD2. V gave up 8 bases and J gave up 7 bases; unmatched junction bases: 7. Looked up from germline, CDR1 is MDHEN and CDR2 is SYDVKM. The CDR3 sequence is 13 residues long. The DNA for the CDR3 is TGTGCCAGCGTGTGGTCGGGGGGGAATGAGCAGTTCTTC. Amino acid sequence: CASVWSGGNEQFF.

This clonotype appeared once. This chain connects TRBV5-1 to TRBJ2-2; 11 bases are a match to TRBD2. The CDR3 is 16 amino acids. Germline assignment: CDR1 SGHRS and CDR2 YFSETQ. J lost 4 bases, V lost 1 base, and 3 bases had no gene match. The CDR3 DNA reads TGCGCCAGCAGCTTGAAACTAGCGGGGGTCACCGGGGAGCTGTTTTTT. This sequence encodes CASSLKLAGVTGELFF.

There are a few counts of this clonotype. The chain carries TRBV5-1 and TRBJ1-6; D unresolved. The CDR3 consists of 15 residues. Germline CDR1 SGHRS, CDR2 YFSETQ. Trimming pared 1 base from V and 9 bases from J, leaving 14 bases between. CDR3 DNA sequence: TGCGCCAGCAGCTTGTCGTGGCAGGTTACTTCACCCCTCCACTTT. Residues: CASSLSWQVTSPLHF. Using reference TRBV5-1 and TRBJ1-6 for the parts outside the CDR3, the full variable domain is KAGVTQTPRYLIKTRGQQVTLSCSPISGHRSVSWYQQTPGQGLQFLFEYFSETQRNKGNFPGRFSGRQFSNSRSEMNVSTLELGDSALYLCASSLSWQVTSPLHFGNGTRLTVT.

The sample holds many counts of this clonotype. CDR3 sequence: CASSQVSGGTYEQYF. DNA of the CDR3: TGTGCCAGCAGCCAAGTTAGCGGGGGGACCTACGAGCAGTACTTC. The gene calls are TRBV3-1 and TRBJ2-7, with 10 positions matching TRBD2. After removal of 1 base from V and 2 bases from J, the junction contained 2 bases not matched to a gene. This CDR3 region has 15 residues. CDR1 LGHDT and CDR2 YNNKEL come from the germline V gene (reference sequence).

Remarks on this clonotype: This may come from a read error, since a much larger clone is one base off. The chain combines TRBV20-1 with TRBJ2-7; 11 nucleotides agree with TRBD2. CDR3 size: 17 residues. J was trimmed by 2 bases and V by 1 base; bases with no gene match: 10. Germline V gives CDR1 DFQATT, CDR2 SNEGSKA (reference sequence). The CDR3 sequence: CSARVIVAGGSPYEQYF. In DNA, the CDR3 is TGCAGTGCTAGAGTTATCGTAGCGGGAGGGAGCCCCTACGAGCAGTACTTC.

The rearrangement links TRBV7-2 to TRBJ1-1; D possibly corresponds to TRBD1 (6 bases). The CDR3 loop spans 12 amino acids. CDR1 is SGHTA and CDR2 is FQGNSA in the germline V gene. The V end was cut by 5 bases, the J end by 3 bases, with 7 bases between. CDR3 region: CASSRTDTEAFF. The CDR3 DNA follows: TGTGCCAGCAGCCGGACAGACACTGAAGCTTTCTTT. Complete variable domain (other parts from reference TRBV7-2 and TRBJ1-1): GAGVSQSPSNKVTEKGKDVELRCDPISGHTALYWYRQSLGQGLEFLIYFQGNSAPDKSGLPSDRFSAERTGGSVSTLTIQRTQQEDSAVYLCASSRTDTEAFFGQGTRLTVV.